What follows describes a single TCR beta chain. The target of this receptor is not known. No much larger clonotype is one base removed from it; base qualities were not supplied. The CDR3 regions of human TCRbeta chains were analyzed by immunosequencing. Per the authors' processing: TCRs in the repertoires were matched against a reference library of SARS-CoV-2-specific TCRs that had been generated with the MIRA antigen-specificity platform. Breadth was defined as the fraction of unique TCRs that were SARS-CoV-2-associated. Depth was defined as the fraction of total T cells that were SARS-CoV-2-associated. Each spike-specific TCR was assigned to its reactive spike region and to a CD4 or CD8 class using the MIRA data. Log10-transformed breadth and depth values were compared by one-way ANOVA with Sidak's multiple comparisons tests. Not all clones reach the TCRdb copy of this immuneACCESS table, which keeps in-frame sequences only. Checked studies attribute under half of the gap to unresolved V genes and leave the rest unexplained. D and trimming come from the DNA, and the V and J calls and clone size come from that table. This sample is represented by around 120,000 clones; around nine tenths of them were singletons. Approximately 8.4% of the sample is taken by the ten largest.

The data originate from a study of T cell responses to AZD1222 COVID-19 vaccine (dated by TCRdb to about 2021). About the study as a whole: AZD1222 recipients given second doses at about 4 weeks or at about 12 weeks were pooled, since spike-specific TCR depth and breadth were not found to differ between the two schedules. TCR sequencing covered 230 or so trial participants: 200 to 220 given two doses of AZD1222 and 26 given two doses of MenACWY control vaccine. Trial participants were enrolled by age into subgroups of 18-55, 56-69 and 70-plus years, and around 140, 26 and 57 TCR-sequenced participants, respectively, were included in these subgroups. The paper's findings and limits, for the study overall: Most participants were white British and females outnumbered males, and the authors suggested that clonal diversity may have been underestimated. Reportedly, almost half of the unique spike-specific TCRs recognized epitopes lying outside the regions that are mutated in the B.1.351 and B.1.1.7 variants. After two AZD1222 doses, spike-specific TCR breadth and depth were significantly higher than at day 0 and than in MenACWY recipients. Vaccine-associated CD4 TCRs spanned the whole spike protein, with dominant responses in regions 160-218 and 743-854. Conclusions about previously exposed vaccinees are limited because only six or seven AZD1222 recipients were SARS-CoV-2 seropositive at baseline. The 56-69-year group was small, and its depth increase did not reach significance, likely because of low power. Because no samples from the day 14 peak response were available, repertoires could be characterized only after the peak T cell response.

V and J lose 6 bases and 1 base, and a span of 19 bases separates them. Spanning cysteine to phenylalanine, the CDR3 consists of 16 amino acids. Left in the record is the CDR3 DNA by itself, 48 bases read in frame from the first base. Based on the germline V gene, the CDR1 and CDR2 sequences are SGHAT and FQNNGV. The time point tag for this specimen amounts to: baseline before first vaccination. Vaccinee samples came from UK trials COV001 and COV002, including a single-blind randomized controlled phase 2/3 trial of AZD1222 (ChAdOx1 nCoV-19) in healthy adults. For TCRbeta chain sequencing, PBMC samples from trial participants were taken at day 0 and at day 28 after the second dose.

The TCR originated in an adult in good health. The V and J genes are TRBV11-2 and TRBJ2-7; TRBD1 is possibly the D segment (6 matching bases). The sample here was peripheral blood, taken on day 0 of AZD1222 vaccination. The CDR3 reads CASRVPGQGLSYEQYF. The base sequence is TGTGCCAGCAGGGTACCCGGGCAGGGGTTGTCCTACGAGCAGTACTTC.